The 10 T cell receptor beta chains reported below all come from one sample, sequenced in a study of response to subunit inactivated influenza vaccine. TCRdb ran MiXCR on the RT-PCR reads and lists one entry per CDR3 protein. This sample has around 200,000 distinct CDR3 sequences; around 9.2% occur once, and the top ten carry approximately 10%. The source was non-naive T cells sorted from PBMCs, collected on the day of vaccination. These receptors were taken from a man aged 50 to 59 who received an inactivated influenza vaccine.

This chain uses TRBV1 with TRBJ1-6. TRBV1 is marked as a pseudogene. This CDR3 contains 15 residues. The CDR3 reads CTSSQHESHNSPLHF. The CDR3 bases are TGTACCAGCAGCCAACACGAATCTCATAATTCACCCCTCCACTTT.

In this sample, this clonotype turned up a few times. The rearrangement joins TRBV12-3 or TRBV12-4 to TRBJ1-5, with 10 bases matching TRBD1. The CDR3 has 16 residues. J lost 1 base, V lost 4 bases, and 4 bases had no gene match. The CDR3: CASSSGTGVSNQPQHF. The CDR3 region has the DNA TGTGCCAGCAGTTCCGGGACAGGGGTAAGCAATCAGCCCCAGCATTTT.

The sample holds a few counts of this clonotype. The V gene is TRBV28, the J gene TRBJ2-7; weak D call: TRBD1 (5 bases). V shed 2 bases and J shed 4 bases, with 15 bases lying between them. CDR1 and CDR2 (germline): MDHEN, SYDVKM. The CDR3 runs 15 residues. The CDR3 here is CASSLQGVSSYEQYF. CDR3 DNA: TGTGCCAGCAGTTTACAGGGCGTTTCTTCGTACGAGCAGTACTTC. Together with reference TRBV28 and TRBJ2-7, the CDR3 gives the full variable domain: DVKVTQSSRYLVKRTGEKVFLECVQDMDHENMFWYRQDPGLGLRLIYFSYDVKMKEKGDIPEGYSVSREKKERFSLILESASTNQTSMYLCASSLQGVSSYEQYFGPGTRLTVT.

The CDR3 DNA reads as TGTGCCAGCAGCTTAGCGTTTACTAGCGGCGGGACAGATACGCAGTATTTT. The encoded protein is CASSLAFTSGGTDTQYF. The V gene is TRBV7-2, the J gene TRBJ2-3; 8 bases match TRBD2. The CDR3 has 17 amino acids. The junction had 8 bases not matched to a gene; V was cut back by 0 bases and J by 3 bases. In germline, CDR1 is SGHTA, CDR2 FQGNSA.

This clonotype has a count of ten or more. The chain combines TRBV7-2 with TRBJ2-5; 7 nucleotides line up with TRBD1. CDR1 and CDR2 (germline): SGHTA, FQGNSA. The CDR3 loop spans 16 amino acids. The V gene end was trimmed by 1 base and the J gene end by 1 base; junction bases not matched to a gene: 6. This chain's CDR3 is CASSLGSDRPQETQYF. DNA of the CDR3: TGTGCCAGCAGCTTAGGCTCGGACAGGCCCCAAGAGACCCAGTACTTC.

The chain employs TRBV7-2 and TRBJ2-3; no definite D call. V lost 5 bases, J lost 2 bases, and 8 bases lay in between. In germline, CDR1 is SGHTA, CDR2 FQGNSA. The length of the CDR3 is 13 residues. The CDR3, as DNA: TGTGCCAGCAGCACCCCACTCACAGATACGCAGTATTTT. This translates into CASSTPLTDTQYF.

This clonotype has only a few counts. The genes are TRBV24-1 and TRBJ2-5, with 7 bases aligning to TRBD2. Unmatched junction bases numbered 16, after V lost 5 bases and J lost 5 bases. Germline-derived CDR1 and CDR2 are KGHDR and SFDVKD. The CDR3 is 17 amino acids. CDR3 nucleotides: TGTGCCACCAGTGGTTCTGGGGGAGGGCTATCGTATGAGACCCAGTACTTC. It translates to CATSGSGGGLSYETQYF.

J is TRBJ2-2 and V is TRBV7-2; D is possibly TRBD2 (5 bases). Germline CDR1 and CDR2: SGHTA and FQGNSA. Trimming left V 2 bases short and J 6 bases short, with 13 bases between. The CDR3 runs 15 residues. CDR3 sequence reads: CASSLSTLVPGELFF. The CDR3 DNA follows: TGTGCCAGCAGCTTATCGACACTAGTTCCCGGGGAGCTGTTTTTT.

In this sample, this clonotype turned up many times. The CDR3 loop reads CASSLDSGRAPEQFF. CDR3 nucleotide sequence: TGTGCCAGCAGCTTGGACAGCGGGAGGGCGCCTGAGCAGTTCTTC. This chain connects TRBV5-5 to TRBJ2-1, with 10 nucleotides matching TRBD2. The CDR3 is 15 residues long. Germline-derived CDR1 and CDR2 are SGHKS and YYEKEE (reference sequence). V gave up 0 bases and J gave up 9 bases; unmatched junction bases: 6.

This clonotype was observed a handful of times. CDR3 in DNA: TGCAGTGCCCCGATAGCGGGAGCGCTCGGTGAGCAGTTCTTC. Translation: CSAPIAGALGEQFF. The chain has TRBV20-1 and TRBJ2-1; the match to TRBD2 covers 9 bases. V shed 6 bases, J shed 9 bases, and the junction held 12 bases outside the gene matches. The germline gives CDR1 DFQATT, CDR2 SNEGSKA (reference sequence). There are 14 residues in the CDR3.